A single sample gave rise to the 27 T cell receptor beta chains below, sequenced in a study of cytomegalovirus exposure and HLA in healthy donors (TCRdb year 2017). The library relied on the immunoSEQ multiplex PCR assay. The multiplex PCR relied on a mix of 60 forward primers for TCR Vbeta segments and 13 reverse primers for TCR Jbeta segments. The clones in this table, taken by TCRdb from immuneACCESS, are in-frame only. Not every clone is retained; where verified, under half of the shortfall comes from an unresolved V gene, and the cause of the rest is unknown. In this sample the table shows over 150,000 clones, more than 60% of which occur a single time. Approximately 4.5% of the sample comes from the top ten. The material sequenced was PBMCs. These receptors all stem from a man aged 40-49 years in good health and CMV-seronegative.

J is TRBJ2-2 and V is TRBV6-1, with D perhaps TRBD2 (5 bases). Trimming removed 2 bases from V and 3 bases from J, with 7 bases in between. The CDR3 has 14 amino acids. CDR1 is MNHNS, CDR2 SASEGT, per germline. The CDR3 nucleotides read TGTGCCAGCAGTGAATCGGAGGACACCGGGGAGCTGTTTTTT. Encoded protein: CASSESEDTGELFF.

The V gene is TRBV2, the J gene TRBJ1-1, with D unresolved. This CDR3 is built from 14 residues. The V end lost 6 bases, the J end lost 0 bases, and 11 bases lay between the germline ends. Germline loops: CDR1 SNHLY, CDR2 FYNNEI. The CDR3 DNA reads TGTGCCAGCAGGCGGGTGACCGTGAACACTGAAGCTTTCTTT. This translates into CASRRVTVNTEAFF.

The genes are TRBV10-3 and TRBJ1-1; no firm D call. Trimming took off 2 bases at V and 0 bases at J, with 7 bases between the two ends. The CDR3 runs to 14 residues. CDR1 is ENHRY, CDR2 SYGVKD, per germline. Here the CDR3 reads CAISETDMNTEAFF. The CDR3 DNA reads as TGTGCCATCAGTGAGACAGATATGAACACTGAAGCTTTCTTT.

The V and J genes are TRBV6-6 and TRBJ1-1, with D hard to call. Deletions cut 6 bases from V and 6 bases from J, with 17 bases between. The CDR3 totals 14 residues. Germline V gene lookup returns CDR1 MNHNY and CDR2 SVGAGI (reference sequence). CDR3 coding DNA: TGTGCCAGCAGCGAGCGGCAGGCTCGGCCTGAAGCTTTCTTT. This gives the protein CASSERQARPEAFF.

The chain has TRBV5-1 and TRBJ1-1; D may be TRBD1 (5 bases). Germline V gives CDR1 SGHRS, CDR2 YFSETQ. Trimming took off 3 bases at V and 3 bases at J, with 15 bases between the two ends. The CDR3 has 15 residues. The CDR3 DNA reads TGCGCCAGCAGCTCGTCAAGGGGAAAGCACACTGAAGCTTTCTTT. This encodes CASSSSRGKHTEAFF.

This clone has more than one count but fewer than ten. The gene calls are TRBV30 and TRBJ1-2; tentatively, D is TRBD1 (5 bases). Germline lookup yields CDR1 GTSNPN and CDR2 SVGIG (reference sequence). This CDR3 is built from 12 residues. V dropped 4 bases and J dropped 6 bases, with 12 bases sitting between them. CDR3 bases: TGTGCCTGGACCGAGGAGGGACATGGCTACACCTTC. Protein product: CAWTEEGHGYTF.

The V call is TRBV27, the J call TRBJ2-3; D gene ambiguous. The germline V gene encodes CDR1 MNHEY and CDR2 SMNVEV (reference sequence). The CDR3 contains 15 residues. The V end lost 6 bases, the J end lost 2 bases, and 15 bases lay between the germline ends. The CDR3 DNA follows: TGTGCCAGCAGGGTCCGGTCGATAATCACAGATACGCAGTATTTT. This sequence encodes CASRVRSIITDTQYF.

The rearrangement links TRBV5-1 to TRBJ1-1, with TRBD1 matching 9 bases. V gave up 3 bases and J gave up 7 bases; unmatched junction bases: 10. Germline V CDR1 and CDR2: SGHRS, YFSETQ. The CDR3 is 15 amino acids. CDR3 amino acids: CASSSWGQGVCEAFF. The CDR3 DNA is TGCGCCAGCAGCTCTTGGGGACAGGGAGTTTGTGAAGCTTTCTTT.

This clone was seen a few times. The V gene is TRBV7-2, the J gene TRBJ1-2; no definite D call. Trimming left V 0 bases short and J 8 bases short, with 13 bases between. The V gene's germline CDR1 is SGHTA and CDR2 FQGNSA. The CDR3 loop spans 14 amino acids. DNA for the CDR3: TGTGCCAGCAGCTTAGCGTTAGGCCCGGAGGGCTACACCTTC. Protein product: CASSLALGPEGYTF.

This chain uses TRBV30 with TRBJ1-5, with a tentative D call TRBD1 (5 bases). Trimming left V 2 bases short and J 8 bases short, with 10 bases between. CDR1 is GTSNPN and CDR2 is SVGIG in the germline V gene (reference sequence). This CDR3 contains 12 residues. In DNA, the CDR3 is TGTGCCTGGAGTATGGGGGGAAAGCCCCAGCATTTT. Translation gives CAWSMGGKPQHF.

J is TRBJ2-7 and V is TRBV5-1; 9 bases fit TRBD1. The length of the CDR3 is 14 residues. Per germline, CDR1 SGHRS and CDR2 YFSETQ. The ends lost 4 bases at V and 7 bases at J; junction bases unmatched: 9. The CDR3 sequence: CASSLGQGQEEQYF. CDR3 DNA sequence: TGCGCCAGCAGCCTAGGACAGGGGCAGGAAGAGCAGTACTTC.

The chain combines TRBV29-1 with TRBJ2-7; perhaps TRBD1 as D (5 bases). Germline-derived CDR1 and CDR2 are SQVTM and ANQGSEA. The length of the CDR3 is 12 residues. Between the trimmed V and J ends, which lost 6 bases and 4 bases, there was a span of 13 bases. The CDR3 sequence: CSVSDSDYEQYF. The CDR3 DNA reads TGCAGCGTCTCCGACAGCGATTACGAGCAGTACTTC.

V gene TRBV7-3 combines with J gene TRBJ2-5; the match to TRBD1 covers 8 bases. Germline CDR1 and CDR2: SGHTA and FQGTGA. The CDR3 is made up of 15 amino acids. Trimming removed 5 bases from V and 4 bases from J; junction bases left unmatched: 9. CDR3 amino acids: CASSKTGGRGETQYF. The CDR3 DNA reads as TGTGCCAGCAGCAAAACAGGGGGAAGAGGAGAGACCCAGTACTTC.

This CDR3 is CASSSLGGDGANVLTF. The CDR3 coding sequence is TGTGCCAGCAGTTCCCTCGGAGGGGACGGGGCCAACGTCCTGACTTTC. V usage is TRBV7-3 and J usage is TRBJ2-6, with D maybe TRBD2 (6 bases). The germline CDR1 and CDR2 sequences are SGHTA and FQGTGA. The CDR3 consists of 16 residues. V lost 6 bases, J lost 4 bases, and 16 bases lay in between.

The V and J genes are TRBV28 and TRBJ1-3; 9 nucleotides align to TRBD1. This CDR3 is built from 17 residues. CDR1 MDHEN and CDR2 SYDVKM come from the germline V gene. V shed 1 base and J 0 bases; nucleotides not matched to a gene: 4. CDR3 nucleotide sequence: TGTGCCAGCAGTTTATTGGGACAGGGACCCTCTGGAAACACCATATATTTT. Its translation is CASSLLGQGPSGNTIYF.

The rearrangement joins TRBV9 to TRBJ2-2; 12 nucleotides match TRBD1. The CDR3 has 16 residues. Unmatched junction bases numbered 7, after V lost 3 bases and J lost 7 bases. CDR1 is SGDLS, CDR2 YYNGEE, per germline. The CDR3 DNA reads as TGTGCCAGCAGCGGGCTAGGGACAGGGGGCGTCGGGGAGCTGTTTTTT. This codes for CASSGLGTGGVGELFF. Full variable domain (outside the CDR3, taken from reference TRBV9 and TRBJ2-2): DSGVTQTPKHLITATGQRVTLRCSPRSGDLSVYWYQQSLDQGLQFLIQYYNGEERAKGNILERFSAQQFPDLHSELNLSSLELGDSALYFCASSGLGTGGVGELFFGEGSRLTVL.

A note on this clone: An end of the junction does not agree with germline; a read error may underlie this. Additional DNA sequences in this sample encode the identical CDR3. This chain joins TRBV7-9 and TRBJ1-1, with D possibly being TRBD1 (6 bases). The CDR3 runs to 17 residues. Germline CDR1 reads SEHNR; CDR2 reads FQNEAQ (reference sequence). CDR3 residues: CASSLDGPGERNTEAFF. DNA for the CDR3: TGTGCCAGCAGCTTAGATGGGCCAGGGGAACGGAACACTGAAGCCTTCTTT.

The chain carries TRBV30 and TRBJ1-5; 9 bases are a match to TRBD1. Germline CDR1 GTSNPN, CDR2 SVGIG (reference sequence). J lost 1 base, V lost 3 bases, and 4 bases had no gene match. There are 15 residues in the CDR3. CDR3 coding DNA: TGTGCCTGGAGCCGGGACAGGGCAAGCAATCAGCCCCAGCATTTT. Protein sequence: CAWSRDRASNQPQHF. The whole variable domain, remainder taken from reference TRBV30 and TRBJ1-5, is SQTIHQWPATLVQPVGSPLSLECTVEGTSNPNLYWYRQAAGRGLQLLFYSVGIGQISSEVPQNLSASRPQDRQFILSSKKLLLSDSGFYLCAWSRDRASNQPQHFGDGTRLSIL.

This chain links TRBV13 with TRBJ1-6; the match to TRBD1 covers 9 bases. The J segment lost 9 bases and the V segment lost 0 bases, leaving 9 bases of the junction unmatched. CDR3 length equals 17 residues. Germline V lookup: CDR1 PRHDT, CDR2 FYEKMQ (reference sequence). The CDR3 DNA reads as TGTGCCAGCAGCTTAGGTCGGACAGGGGAAGGTGGTTCACCCCTCCACTTT. Its translation is CASSLGRTGEGGSPLHF.

This chain connects TRBV9 to TRBJ2-3, with 8 bases identical to TRBD2. Germline-derived CDR1 and CDR2 are SGDLS and YYNGEE. The CDR3 is 16 amino acids. After removal of 3 bases from V and 3 bases from J, the junction contained 9 bases not matched to a gene. The CDR3 spells CASSEGGGGMTDTQYF. The CDR3 bases are TGTGCCAGCAGCGAGGGGGGCGGGGGGATGACAGATACGCAGTATTTT.

This clone was picked up one time. The chain is built from TRBV11-2 and TRBJ2-3, with 7 bases matching TRBD1. V lost 6 bases and J lost 4; bases outside the gene matches: 4. This CDR3 is built from 13 residues. Looked up from germline, CDR1 is SGHAT and CDR2 is FQNNGV. CDR3 DNA sequence: TGTGCCAGCAGAAAGACAGGGTCAGATACGCAGTATTTT. Residues: CASRKTGSDTQYF.

The rearrangement uses TRBV27 and TRBJ1-6, with D uncertain. Trimming pared 7 bases from V and 9 bases from J, leaving 16 bases between. Germline values: CDR1 MNHEY, CDR2 SMNVEV (reference sequence). CDR3 length equals 14 residues. CDR3 sequence: CASTQAQSASPLHF. In DNA, the CDR3 is TGTGCCAGCACCCAAGCACAGTCAGCTTCACCCCTCCACTTT.

V gene TRBV29-1 combines with J gene TRBJ2-7, with TRBD1 matching over 7 bases. The CDR3 sequence is 11 residues long. Germline V CDR1 and CDR2: SQVTM, ANQGSEA. The ends lost 2 bases at V and 6 bases at J; junction bases unmatched: 1. CDR3 DNA: TGCAGCGTTGAAAGGGGGCGCGAGCAGTACTTC. Its translation: CSVERGREQYF.

This clone came up a few times. The rearrangement uses TRBV29-1 and TRBJ2-7; TRBD1 is a possible D gene (7 bases). Germline CDR1 reads SQVTM; CDR2 reads ANQGSEA. V lost 0 bases and J 4 bases, leaving 16 bases between the germline ends. The CDR3 contains 15 residues. The CDR3 DNA sequence: TGCAGCGTTGAAGATCTGGCAGGGGGGTTTTACGAGCAGTACTTC. It translates to CSVEDLAGGFYEQYF.

This clone was detected ten times or more. This chain connects TRBV29-1 to TRBJ2-7; no definite D call. In germline, CDR1 is SQVTM, CDR2 ANQGSEA. The ends were cut back, 5 bases at V and 3 bases at J, with 17 bases in the middle. There are 14 residues in the CDR3. The DNA for the CDR3 is TGCAGCGTTACGCATAGCCATAAATTCTACGAGCAGTACTTC. It specifies CSVTHSHKFYEQYF.

The chain has TRBV2 and TRBJ1-5, with 7 bases identical to TRBD1. V lost 8 bases to trimming and J lost 4 bases; unmatched junction nucleotides: 11. In germline, CDR1 is SNHLY, CDR2 FYNNEI. The CDR3 is 15 amino acids. Here the CDR3 DNA reads TGTGCCAGCGGATTGGACAGGTGGGGGAATCAGCCCCAGCATTTT. Translated: CASGLDRWGNQPQHF.

The genes are TRBV7-9 and TRBJ2-1; 12 bases match TRBD1. Germline V gene sequence: CDR1 SEHNR, CDR2 FQNEAQ (reference sequence). CDR3 length: 18 amino acids. V was pared by 5 bases and J by 0 bases, with 8 bases of the junction left unmatched. The CDR3 DNA follows: TGTGCCAGCAGCACCGGGACAGGGGGCCGAAGCTCCTACAATGAGCAGTTCTTC. This gives the protein CASSTGTGGRSSYNEQFF.